This entry concerns a single T cell receptor (beta chain). One end of the junction varies from germline; a read error may be responsible. The entry originates in a study of cytomegalovirus exposure and HLA in healthy donors. Study background: A data release that came early held approximately 92 million unique TCRs from HLA-typed donors.

The PCR employed 60 Vbeta primers together with 13 Jbeta primers. Under the authors' procedure: A later analysis tallied about 80 million unique TCR beta chains, some 10 million of them shared. Sequencing was performed with immunoSEQ multiplex PCR; in TCRdb, only in-frame clones are kept and a portion is missing. V and J calls and clone size are given by that table; D and trimming were obtained from the DNA. This sample has approximately 160,000 clones, with 82% found just once. The CDR3 loop spans 14 amino acids. The germline V gene encodes CDR1 SSHAT and CDR2 FNYEAQ (reference sequence). At sampling all donors were nominally healthy, likely with unrecorded immune exposures.

Specimen: PBMCs. V gene TRBV7-7 combines with J gene TRBJ1-3; no reliable D call. This receptor was taken from a girl aged 2-9 years in good health and CMV-seropositive. As DNA, the CDR3 is TGTGCTAGCAGCTTAACAGTCTCTGGAAACACCATATATTTT. Residues: CASSLTVSGNTIYF.